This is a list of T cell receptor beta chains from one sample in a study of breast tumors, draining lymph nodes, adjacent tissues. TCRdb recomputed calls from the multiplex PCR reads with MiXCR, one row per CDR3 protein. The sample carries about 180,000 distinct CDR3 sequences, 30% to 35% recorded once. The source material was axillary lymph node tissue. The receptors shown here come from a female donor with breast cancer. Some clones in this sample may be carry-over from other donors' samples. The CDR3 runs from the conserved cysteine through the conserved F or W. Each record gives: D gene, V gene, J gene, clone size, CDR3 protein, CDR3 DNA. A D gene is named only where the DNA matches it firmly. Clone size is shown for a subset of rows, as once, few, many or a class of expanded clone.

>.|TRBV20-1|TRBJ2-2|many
CSARDTGNTGELFF
TGCAGTGCTAGAGATACGGGGAACACCGGGGAGCTGTTTTTT
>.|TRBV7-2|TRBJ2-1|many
CASSPMDGYNEQFF
TGTGCCAGCAGCCCGATGGACGGATACAATGAGCAGTTCTTC
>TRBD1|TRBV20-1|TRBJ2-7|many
CSAHTDRAYEQYF
TGCAGTGCTCATACCGACAGGGCCTACGAGCAGTACTTC
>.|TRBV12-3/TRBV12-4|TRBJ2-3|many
CAISPPGADTQYF
TGTGCCATCTCCCCACCGGGCGCAGATACGCAGTATTTT
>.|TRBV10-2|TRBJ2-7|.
CASGTGRSYEQYF
TGCGCCAGCGGGACGGGGAGATCCTACGAGCAGTACTTC
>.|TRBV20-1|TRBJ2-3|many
CSARPTSKGTQYF
TGCAGTGCTAGACCTACATCCAAGGGCACGCAGTATTTT
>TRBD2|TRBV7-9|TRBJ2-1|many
CASSPPGGSAYNEQFF
TGTGCCAGCAGCCCCCCCGGCGGGAGCGCCTACAATGAGCAGTTCTTC
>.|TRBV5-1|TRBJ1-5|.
CASELGAGGNQPQHF
TGCGCCAGCGAATTGGGGGCAGGTGGCAATCAGCCCCAGCATTTT
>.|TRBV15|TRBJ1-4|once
CAKVGAGEKLFF
TGTGCCAAAGTGGGGGCAGGGGAAAAACTGTTTTTT
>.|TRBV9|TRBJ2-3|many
CASSERTDTQYF
TGTGCCAGCAGCGAAAGAACAGATACGCAGTATTTT